The T cell receptor beta chain under discussion was sequenced for a study of naive and memory T cell subsets. Study-wide findings and caveats: Possibly reflecting memory cells re-expressing CD45RA, a few larger clonotypes occurred in naive repertoires, especially CD8.

The CDR3 extends over 15 amino acids. The V end was cut by 5 bases, the J end by 2 bases, with 15 bases between. CDR1 and CDR2 from the germline V gene are LGHDT and YNNKEL (reference sequence). Notes on this clonotype: Its matching antigen is unknown.

Two oligonucleotides, mixed equimolar, formed the beta constant-region primer covering TRBC1 and TRBC2. The ligated cDNA underwent four PCR rounds using SP2 and nested alpha and beta constant-region primers. In TCRdb, the UMI-ligation and nested PCR reads were re-called with MiXCR into one record per CDR3 protein. The data show fewer than 150,000 distinct CDR3 sequences, approximately 21% seen once. Source material: naive CD8+ T cells from blood. The source of this sequence is a human donor in good health. This chain joins TRBV3-1 and TRBJ2-5, with D maybe TRBD1 (5 bases). In nucleotides, the CDR3 is TGTGCCAGCAGCACATTACAGGAAGCACAAGAGACCCAGTACTTC. Translated, it gives CASSTLQEAQETQYF.